This T cell receptor beta chain derives from a study of cytomegalovirus exposure and HLA in healthy donors. Findings and caveats of the study: The authors later found HLA-associated TCR beta chains more clonally expanded than equally common others. A later analysis found common viral pathogens apparently linked to several of the most significant clusters. For presence/absence analyses, sequencing depth was assumed to be roughly uniform across donors. In a later analysis, DRB1 alleles had the most associated TCRs; HLA-C alleles the fewest.

For this clone: Antigen specificity is unknown.

The CDR3 runs to 18 residues. The V segment lost 4 bases and the J segment 0 bases; nucleotides outside the gene matches: 8. Germline CDR1 is KGHSH and CDR2 is LQKENI. It was with 60 Vbeta and 13 Jbeta primers that the PCR ran. TCRdb's table, derived via immunoSEQ multiplex PCR, lists solely in-frame clones and lacks some. The sample consists of over 200,000 clones, 77% of them appearing once. This chain joins TRBV18 and TRBJ2-7; 14 nucleotides agree with TRBD2. This TCR came from a woman aged 60-75 years in good health and CMV-seropositive. Material: PBMCs. The CDR3 region is CASSRTGTSGSSSYEQYF. In DNA, the CDR3 is TGTGCCAGCTCACGAACCGGGACTAGCGGGAGTTCCTCCTACGAGCAGTACTTC.